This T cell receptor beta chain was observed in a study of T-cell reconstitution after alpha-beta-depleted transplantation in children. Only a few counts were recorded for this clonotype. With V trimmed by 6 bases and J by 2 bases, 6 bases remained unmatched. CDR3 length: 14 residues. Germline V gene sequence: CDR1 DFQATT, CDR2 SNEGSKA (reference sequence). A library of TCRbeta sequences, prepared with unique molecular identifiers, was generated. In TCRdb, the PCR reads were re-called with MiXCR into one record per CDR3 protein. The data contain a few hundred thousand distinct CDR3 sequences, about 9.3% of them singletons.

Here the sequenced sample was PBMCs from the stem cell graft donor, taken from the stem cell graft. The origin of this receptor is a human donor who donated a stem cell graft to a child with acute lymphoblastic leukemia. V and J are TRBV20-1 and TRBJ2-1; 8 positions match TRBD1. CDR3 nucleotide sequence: TGCAGTGCCCCGGACAGGGTTACCTACAATGAGCAGTTCTTC. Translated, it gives CSAPDRVTYNEQFF.